This TCR beta chain was observed in a study of sequential checkpoint blockade in melanoma (dated by TCRdb to the late 2010s). For the wider study: Patients were randomized 1:1 to first-line nivolumab followed by ipilimumab (arm A) or ipilimumab followed by nivolumab (arm B). Maintenance nivolumab came after both trial sequences.

As for this clone: Which antigen it targets is not known. Base qualities were left out, and no much larger clone turns up one base away.

Study-level results and caveats: Validation of the response-prediction model combining TCR metrics and mutation burden is needed in larger, independent patient cohorts.

This specimen's treatment or condition label, per the study, means: randomized to nivolumab then ipilimumab (arm A) or the reverse (arm B). Prior DNA-damaging chemotherapy had not been received by any trial patient. Thawed PBMCs were sorted on a FACS Aria II flow cytometer to isolate live CD3+CD8+ cells negative for CD19 and CD56. CheckMate 064, a randomized, open-label phase II trial of sequential checkpoint blockade, was the source of the samples, all of which came from patients with melanoma. Peripheral blood mononuclear cells were obtained through leukapheresis, purified using Ficoll-Paque, and frozen in human serum containing approximately 11% DMSO. Immediately after sorting, the purity of the sorted blood CD3+CD8+ cells was confirmed to be >95%, and DNA was then extracted. TCRbeta CDR3 regions were immunosequenced from genomic DNA with the immunoSEQ Assay. Prior to high-throughput sequencing, genomic DNA was amplified by bias-controlled multiplex PCR. The original pipeline was this. To quantify the absolute abundance of each unique TCRbeta CDR3 region, the sequences were collapsed and filtered. Clonality, defined as 1 minus Pielou's evenness, was calculated using only productive rearrangements. A previously published method was used to identify clones whose frequencies were significantly greater in on-treatment samples than in baseline samples. The immuneACCESS repertoire file appears here via TCRdb, limited to in-frame rearrangements. These files lack a portion of the clones; in checked studies, under half of the deficit traces to unresolved V genes, and the cause of the others is not known. The V and J calls and clone size were taken over from that table, and D and trimming were inferred from the DNA. The table for this sample lists about 5,300 clones; about three fifths of them were counted only once. The ten largest clones represent 43% of the sample.

The sample in question was CD8+ T cells sorted from blood (inferred from file names), obtained from a patient given nivolumab and ipilimumab in sequence. The sequence was obtained from a human donor with melanoma.

The CDR3 amino acid sequence is: CASSRQGNTEAFF. The DNA sequence reads TGTGCCAGCAGTCGACAGGGGAACACTGAAGCTTTCTTT. The V and J segments used are TRBV28 and TRBJ1-1; 7 bases in the junction line up with TRBD1. V ends up 5 bases short and J 1 base short, with an unmatched junction base count of 1. The cysteine opens and the phenylalanine closes a CDR3 of 13 amino acids. The CDR3 DNA has 39 bases and is translated from base 1. CDR1 and CDR2 were assigned from the germline V gene as MDHEN and SYDVKM.